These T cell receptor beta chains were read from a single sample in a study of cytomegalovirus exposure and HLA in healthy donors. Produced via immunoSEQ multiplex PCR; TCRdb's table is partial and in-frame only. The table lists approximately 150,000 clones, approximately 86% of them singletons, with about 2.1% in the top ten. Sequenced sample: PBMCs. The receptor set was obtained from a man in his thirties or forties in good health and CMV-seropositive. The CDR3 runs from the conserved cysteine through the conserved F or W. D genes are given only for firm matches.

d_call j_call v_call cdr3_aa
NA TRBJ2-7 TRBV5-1 CASSLAPGPSSYEQYF
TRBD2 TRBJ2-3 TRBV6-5 CASSTSGGIADTQYF
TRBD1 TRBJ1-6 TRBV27 CASSFVQGAFSSPLHF
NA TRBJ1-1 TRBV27 CASSFREQTEAFF
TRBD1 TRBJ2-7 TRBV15 CATSREFYQGAVPHYEQYF
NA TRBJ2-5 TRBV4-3 CASSPEGVGSQETQYF
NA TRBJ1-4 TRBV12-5 CASGLGTGGEKLFF
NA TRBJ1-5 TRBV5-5 CASSFLTGRGNQPQHF
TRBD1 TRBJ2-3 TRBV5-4 CASSTRQGTDTQYF
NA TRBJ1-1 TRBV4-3 CASSPDSRTEAFF
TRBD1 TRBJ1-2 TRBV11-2 CASSPDRGIISYGYTF
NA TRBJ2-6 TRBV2 CASSVTGPLSGANVLTF
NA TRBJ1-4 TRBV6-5 CASSKTAGPEKLFF
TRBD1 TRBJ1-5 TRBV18 CASSRQGLRSNQPQHF
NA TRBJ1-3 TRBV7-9 CASSLQGTGNTIYF
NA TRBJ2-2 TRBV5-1 CASGRLGAGELFF
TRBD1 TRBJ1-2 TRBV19 CASSPGTGNYGYTF
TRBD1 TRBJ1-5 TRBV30 CAWNDRGSEPQHF
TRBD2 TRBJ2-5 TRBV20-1 CSVGGQETQYF
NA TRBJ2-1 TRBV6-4 CASSDSGGGAGNEQFF
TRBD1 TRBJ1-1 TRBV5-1 CASSPDRAGMNTEAFF
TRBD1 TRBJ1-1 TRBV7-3 CASSLYGDRANTEAFF
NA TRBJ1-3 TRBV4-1 CASSPRTVTSGNTIYF
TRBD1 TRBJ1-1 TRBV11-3 CASSLGTGHLDTEAFF
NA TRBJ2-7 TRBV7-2 CASSLMGERVYEQYF
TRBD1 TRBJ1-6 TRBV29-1 CSASWGQNNSPLHF
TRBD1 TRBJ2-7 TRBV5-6 CASSLGGQGRYEQYF
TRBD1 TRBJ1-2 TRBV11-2 CASRPTGTLDYGYTF
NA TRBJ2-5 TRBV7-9 CASSTMGGIQETQYF
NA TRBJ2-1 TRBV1 CTSSPRPSGGPKEQFF
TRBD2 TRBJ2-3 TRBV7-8 CASSRLAGGSTDTQYF
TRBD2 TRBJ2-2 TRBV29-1 CSVTAGGQPGELFF
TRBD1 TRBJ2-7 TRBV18 CASSPSGQGTYEQYF
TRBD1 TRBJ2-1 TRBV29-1 CSVVQGNEQFF
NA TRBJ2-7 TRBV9 CASSPSSGPGTYEQYF
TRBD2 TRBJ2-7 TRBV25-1 CASSAPLAGGPPGEQYF
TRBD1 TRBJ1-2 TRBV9 CASSVAGQGPYGYTF
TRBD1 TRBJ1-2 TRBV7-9 CASNNYGTGGAGGYTF
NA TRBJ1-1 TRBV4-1 CASSPVTGAMNTEAFF
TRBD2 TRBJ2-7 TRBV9 CASSVDLGGGSSSYEQYF